The entry below describes one TCR beta chain. Its recognized antigen is unknown. A read error may account for a junction end that differs from germline. TCRbeta CDR3 regions were amplified from genomic DNA by means of the immunoSEQ Assay, a bias-controlled multiplex PCR. The authors' analysis ran thus. The number of nucleated cells in each sample was estimated by amplification of reference gene primers within the assay. Sequence reads were collapsed and filtered to measure the absolute abundance of every unique TCRbeta CDR3 rearrangement. Productive Simpson clonality was computed per sample as the square root of Simpson's diversity index over productive rearrangements. This immuneACCESS table, as held by TCRdb, lists in-frame sequences with V and J called but not all clones. Of the missing ones, under half trace to an unresolved V gene in checked studies; the others have no known cause. D and trimming come from the DNA, and the V and J calls and clone size come from that table. This sample is represented by some 200,000 clones; around 86% of them were singletons. 3.5% to 4.5% of the sample comes from the top ten.

CDR1 and CDR2 (SNHLY, FYNNEI) derive from the germline V gene. CDR3 length: 15 amino acids, cysteine to phenylalanine. The DNA shown is the 45-base CDR3, in frame from base 1. The sample comes from a study of blood T cell repertoires in COVID-19 (dated by TCRdb to about 2020). A note on the overall study: Samples from collaborators originated in the United States, Italy and Spain and spanned both the acute and convalescent phases of COVID-19. Samples came from the ongoing ImmuneRACE study (first 160 participants) plus 1,254 subjects from 6 global collaborators. The prospective study material was composed of cDNA or gDNA derived from T cells, B-cell-depleted T cells, or PBMCs. A freely available public database, intended as a resource for researchers studying the immune response to SARS-CoV-2, is where the repertoires were released. The dataset comprised deeply sampled blood TCRbeta repertoires from subjects exposed to, actively infected with, or recovered from COVID-19. Where HLA class I and class II types were available, the types were taken from metadata supplied by the sample provider, not from assay-based typing. Nearly every sample came with metadata listing a de-identified subject ID, COVID-19 status, age in years and sex.

The study at large found these results: Clinical and demographic metadata were provided uncurated, with the amount varying by source and participant.

Collaborating institutions collected whole blood in K2EDTA tubes following their own protocols. For TCRbeta analysis, collaborators shipped samples in one of three forms: frozen whole blood, isolated PBMCs, or DNA extracted from either of those sample types. The origin of this receptor is a man aged 45-65 years with acute or convalescent COVID-19. Input material: peripheral blood. The rearrangement joined TRBV2 to TRBJ1-5; 11 of the junction bases match TRBD1. The CDR3 has the sequence CASSEGQGAGQPQHF. The DNA sequence is TGTGCCAGCAGCGAAGGACAGGGGGCTGGGCAGCCCCAGCATTTT.